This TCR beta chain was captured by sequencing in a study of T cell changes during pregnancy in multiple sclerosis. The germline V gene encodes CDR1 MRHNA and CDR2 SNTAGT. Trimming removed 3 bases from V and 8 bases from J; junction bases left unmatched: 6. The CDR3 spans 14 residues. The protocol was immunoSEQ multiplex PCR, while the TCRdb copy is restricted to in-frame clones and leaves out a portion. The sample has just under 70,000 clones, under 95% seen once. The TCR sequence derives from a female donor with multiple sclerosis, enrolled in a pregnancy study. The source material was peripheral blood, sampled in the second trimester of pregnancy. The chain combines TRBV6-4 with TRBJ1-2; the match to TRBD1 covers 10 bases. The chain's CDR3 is CASSEAGQGMGYTF. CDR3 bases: TGTGCCAGCAGTGAAGCGGGACAGGGGATGGGCTACACCTTC.